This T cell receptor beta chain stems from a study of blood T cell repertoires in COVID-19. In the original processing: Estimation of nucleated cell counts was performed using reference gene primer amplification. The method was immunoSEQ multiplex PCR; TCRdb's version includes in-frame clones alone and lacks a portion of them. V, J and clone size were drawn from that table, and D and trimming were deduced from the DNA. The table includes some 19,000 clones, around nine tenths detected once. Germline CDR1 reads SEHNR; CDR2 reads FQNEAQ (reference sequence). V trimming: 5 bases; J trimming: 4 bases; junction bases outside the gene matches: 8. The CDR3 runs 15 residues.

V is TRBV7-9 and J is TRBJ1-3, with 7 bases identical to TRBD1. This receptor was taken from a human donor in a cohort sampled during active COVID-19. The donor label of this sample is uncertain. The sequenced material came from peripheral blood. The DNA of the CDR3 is TGTGCCAGCAGCCCTTCCAGGACAGGCGGAAACACCATATATTTT. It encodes CASSPSRTGGNTIYF.